The 26 T cell receptor beta chains in this list originate from one sample, sequenced in a study of neurological immune-mediated disorders. TCRdb reprocessed the 5' RACE reads with MiXCR, giving one entry per CDR3 protein. Of approximately 30,000 distinct CDR3 sequences listed, approximately 4% are singletons. Sequences were obtained from CD4+ T cells from blood. The receptors stem from a woman in her thirties or forties in good health.

This clonotype was observed at least ten times. V usage is TRBV29-1 and J usage is TRBJ1-4, with D maybe TRBD1 (5 bases). The V gene lost 4 bases and the J gene lost 0 bases, with 12 bases spanning the gap. Germline V lookup: CDR1 SQVTM, CDR2 ANQGSEA. This CDR3 is 15 amino acids long. This chain's CDR3 is CSVAGTETTNEKLFF. In nucleotides, the CDR3 is TGCAGCGTTGCTGGGACGGAGACAACTAATGAAAAACTGTTTTTT.

This clonotype was seen many times. The chain employs TRBV20-1 and TRBJ2-3; D remains ambiguous. The CDR3 runs to 14 residues. Germline V CDR1 and CDR2: DFQATT, SNEGSKA (reference sequence). The V gene lost 3 bases and the J gene lost 4 bases, with 14 bases spanning the gap. CDR3 in DNA: TGCAGTGCTAGCTCTCGATTCAAATCAGATACGCAGTATTTT. Translating gives CSASSRFKSDTQYF.

This clonotype was found many times. This chain links TRBV5-1 with TRBJ2-7, with 7 bases aligning to TRBD1. V shed 0 bases and J 2 bases; nucleotides not matched to a gene: 5. The CDR3 length is 15 residues. Germline V gene sequence: CDR1 SGHRS, CDR2 YFSETQ. The CDR3 sequence is CASSLETGNPYEQYF. The CDR3, as DNA: TGCGCCAGCAGCTTGGAGACAGGGAACCCCTACGAGCAGTACTTC.

This clonotype was counted many times. The rearrangement uses TRBV20-1 and TRBJ2-1; D ambiguous. This CDR3 is 12 amino acids long. Trimming cost V 3 bases and J 7 bases, with 10 bases left between them. Germline CDR1 DFQATT, CDR2 SNEGSKA (reference sequence). CDR3 region: CSARDPPNEQFF. The CDR3 region has the DNA TGCAGTGCTAGGGACCCTCCGAATGAGCAGTTCTTC.

This clonotype has a count of ten or more. The genes are TRBV10-1 and TRBJ2-2; weak D call: TRBD1 (5 bases). V lost 3 bases and J 1 base, leaving 6 bases between the germline ends. The CDR3 contains 14 residues. Germline V gene sequence: CDR1 WNHNN, CDR2 SYGVQD (reference sequence). The CDR3 DNA is TGCGCCAGCAGTGACAGGGAGAACACCGGGGAGCTGTTTTTT. Its translation: CASSDRENTGELFF.

This clonotype was counted at least ten times. The chain couples TRBV5-1 to TRBJ2-2, with D perhaps TRBD1 (6 bases). Germline CDR1 and CDR2: SGHRS and YFSETQ. The CDR3 consists of 13 residues. The V end lost 4 bases, the J end lost 4 bases, and 8 bases lay between the germline ends. For the CDR3, the DNA is TGCGCCAGCAGCACACAGGGCACCGGGGAGCTGTTTTTT. Amino acid sequence: CASSTQGTGELFF. The full variable domain, rest sourced from reference TRBV5-1 and TRBJ2-2, is KAGVTQTPRYLIKTRGQQVTLSCSPISGHRSVSWYQQTPGQGLQFLFEYFSETQRNKGNFPGRFSGRQFSNSRSEMNVSTLELGDSALYLCASSTQGTGELFFGEGSRLTVL.

This clonotype was found a few times. Compared with germline, one end of the junction differs, possibly owing to a read error. V and J are TRBV20-1 and TRBJ1-1, with a weak D call TRBD1 (6 bases). The CDR3 runs to 12 residues. Germline V gives CDR1 DFQATT, CDR2 SNEGSKA (reference sequence). CDR3 protein: CSAQQGSTETFF. CDR3 in DNA: TGCAGTGCCCAGCAGGGGAGCACTGAAACTTTCTTT.

This clonotype was observed a handful of times. The rearrangement joins TRBV7-9 to TRBJ1-5; D possibly corresponds to TRBD1 (5 bases). Germline CDR1 is SEHNR and CDR2 is FQNEAQ (reference sequence). This CDR3 spans 14 amino acids. The V end lost 1 base, the J end lost 4 bases, and 8 bases lay between the germline ends. CDR3 sequence (DNA): TGTGCCAGCAGCTTAGGGGAGGGGAATCAGCCCCAGCATTTT. Translating gives CASSLGEGNQPQHF. Combining the CDR3 with reference TRBV7-9 and TRBJ1-5 gives the whole variable domain DTGVSQNPRHKITKRGQNVTFRCDPISEHNRLYWYRQTLGQGPEFLTYFQNEAQLEKSRLLSDRFSAERPKGSFSTLEIQRTEQGDSAMYLCASSLGEGNQPQHFGDGTRLSIL.

This clonotype was seen ten or more times. This sequence joins TRBV7-9 and TRBJ2-7, with 11 bases that match TRBD1. Trimming cost V 1 base and J 6 bases; bases outside gene matches: 8. CDR3 size: 16 residues. Germline V gives CDR1 SEHNR, CDR2 FQNEAQ (reference sequence). CDR3 in DNA: TGTGCCAGCAGCTTAGGAGGACAGGGGGCGAGAGGCGAGCAGTACTTC. Its translation: CASSLGGQGARGEQYF.

The sample holds many counts of this clonotype. The gene calls are TRBV5-1 and TRBJ2-5, with D perhaps assigned TRBD1 or TRBD2 (5 bases each). Germline V lookup: CDR1 SGHRS, CDR2 YFSETQ. V was cut by 2 bases and J by 7 bases, with 18 bases left in between. The CDR3 runs to 15 residues. The CDR3 DNA is TGCGCCAGCAGCTTAGGACACTCCCCTGAGGGGACCCAGTACTTC. The encoded protein is CASSLGHSPEGTQYF.

This clonotype occurred many times. The chain uses TRBV5-6 and TRBJ1-2, with no clear D. Germline CDR1 SGHDT, CDR2 YYEEEE. V was cut by 0 bases and J by 8 bases, with 11 bases left in between. The CDR3 is 13 amino acids. DNA for the CDR3: TGTGCCAGCAGCTTGGATACAGCACGCGGCTACACCTTC. Translated: CASSLDTARGYTF.

There are a few counts of this clonotype. The chain carries TRBV28 and TRBJ1-2; no reliable D call. CDR3 length equals 11 residues. Deletions cut 6 bases from V and 3 bases from J, with 5 bases between. Per germline, CDR1 MDHEN and CDR2 SYDVKM. CDR3 coding DNA: TGTGCCAGCAGCGCTGACTATGGCTACACCTTC. Its translation is CASSADYGYTF.

This clonotype showed up many times. The chain couples TRBV11-2 to TRBJ2-3, with 9 nucleotides matching TRBD1. This CDR3 has 14 residues. Germline V CDR1 and CDR2: SGHAT, FQNNGV. The junction had 2 bases not matched to a gene; V was cut back by 5 bases and J by 2 bases. This CDR3 is CASSNRGLTDTQYF. CDR3 sequence (DNA): TGTGCCAGCAGCAACAGGGGGCTCACAGATACGCAGTATTTT.

This clonotype has a count of ten or more. The chain has TRBV10-1 and TRBJ1-1, with TRBD1 as a possible D gene (6 bases). V shed 1 base and J shed 0 bases, with 18 bases lying between them. The CDR3 spans 18 residues. Per the germline V gene, CDR1 is WNHNN and CDR2 is SYGVQD (reference sequence). CDR3 amino acids: CASSECIRDIGMNTEAFF. CDR3 in DNA: TGCGCCAGCAGTGAGTGTATCCGGGACATCGGAATGAACACTGAAGCTTTCTTT.

This clonotype has ten or more counts. CDR3 residues: CASGRVVSSISGANVLTF. As DNA, the CDR3 is TGTGCCAGCGGCCGGGTTGTCAGTTCAATCTCTGGGGCCAACGTCCTGACTTTC. V gene TRBV27 combines with J gene TRBJ2-6; D unresolved. Germline V gene sequence: CDR1 MNHEY, CDR2 SMNVEV (reference sequence). CDR3 length equals 18 residues. The V and J ends lost 8 bases and 0 bases respectively, with 20 bases between them.

This clonotype was counted at least ten times. The chain has TRBV20-1 and TRBJ2-1, with 14 bases fitting TRBD2. V was clipped by 3 bases and J by 7 bases; unmatched bases: 14. Germline-derived CDR1 and CDR2 are DFQATT and SNEGSKA (reference sequence). The CDR3 runs to 18 residues. The CDR3 nucleotides are TGCAGTGCTAGGTACCCAACTCCGGGACTAGCGGGAGCTAATGAGCAGTTCTTC. This codes for CSARYPTPGLAGANEQFF.

This chain joins TRBV14 and TRBJ2-7; 7 bases align to TRBD2. There are 16 residues in the CDR3. CDR1 SGHDN and CDR2 FVKESK come from the germline V gene. V shed 1 base, J shed 0 bases, and the junction held 6 bases outside the gene matches. CDR3 sequence: CASSQGGGPYSYEQYF. As DNA, the CDR3 is TGTGCCAGCAGCCAAGGCGGGGGTCCTTACTCCTACGAGCAGTACTTC.

This clonotype came up many times. The V gene is TRBV27, the J gene TRBJ2-3; the match to TRBD2 covers 7 bases. The CDR3 is 13 amino acids. Per germline, CDR1 MNHEY and CDR2 SMNVEV (reference sequence). The ends lost 4 bases at V and 6 bases at J; junction bases unmatched: 4. CDR3 sequence reads: CASSSAGRDTQYF. For the CDR3, the DNA is TGTGCCAGCAGTTCTGCCGGGAGGGATACGCAGTATTTT.

This clonotype was found many times. The rearrangement joins TRBV5-1 to TRBJ2-2, with D perhaps matching TRBD1 or TRBD2 (6 bases each). Trimming cost V 2 bases and J 5 bases, with 13 bases left between them. The CDR3 totals 15 residues. CDR1 SGHRS and CDR2 YFSETQ come from the germline V gene. The CDR3 protein is CASSLRQEGTGELFF. The CDR3 DNA sequence: TGCGCCAGCAGCTTACGACAGGAGGGTACCGGGGAGCTGTTTTTT.

This clonotype was seen repeatedly, ten times or more. The chain recombines TRBV9 with TRBJ2-1; 13 positions match TRBD2. Germline CDR1 SGDLS, CDR2 YYNGEE. The CDR3 consists of 18 residues. J lost 7 bases, V lost 4 bases, and 14 bases had no gene match. CDR3 DNA: TGTGCCAGCAGCTCCAGGGGATACCAGACTAGCGGGAGGAATGAGCAGTTCTTC. This translates into CASSSRGYQTSGRNEQFF.

This clonotype was recorded at least ten times. The rearrangement links TRBV15 to TRBJ1-6; 7 nucleotides agree with TRBD1. V trimming: 2 bases; J trimming: 7 bases; junction bases outside the gene matches: 5. The CDR3 loop spans 15 amino acids. CDR1 and CDR2 from the germline V gene are LNHNV and YYDKDF (reference sequence). CDR3 protein: CATSRTQGVNSPLHF. The CDR3 nucleotides read TGTGCCACCAGCAGAACTCAGGGGGTGAATTCACCCCTCCACTTT. The entire variable domain, with the rest obtained from reference TRBV15 and TRBJ1-6, is as follows: DAMVIQNPRYQVTQFGKPVTLSCSQTLNHNVMYWYQQKSSQAPKLLFHYYDKDFNNEADTPDNFQSRRPNTSFCFLDIRSPGLGDTAMYLCATSRTQGVNSPLHFGNGTRLTVT.

This clonotype was counted at least ten times. The CDR3 region is CASSQGGRGGEQYF. CDR3 nucleotide sequence: TGTGCCAGCAGCCAAGGCGGGAGGGGTGGAGAGCAGTACTTC. V and J are TRBV3-1 and TRBJ2-7, with 9 bases fitting TRBD2. V trimming: 1 base; J trimming: 7 bases; junction bases outside the gene matches: 5. The CDR3 sequence is 14 residues long. The V gene's germline CDR1 is LGHDT and CDR2 YNNKEL (reference sequence).

This clonotype has a count of ten or more. The rearrangement links TRBV11-2 to TRBJ2-5, with 9 bases identical to TRBD2. Germline assignment: CDR1 SGHAT and CDR2 FQNNGV. V gave up 6 bases and J gave up 2 bases; unmatched junction bases: 7. The CDR3 has 15 amino acids. The DNA of the CDR3 is TGTGCCAGCAGAAACGCCCTAGCGGGGCAAGAGACCCAGTACTTC. Translation: CASRNALAGQETQYF.

The chain combines TRBV27 with TRBJ1-5; unclear D gene. Looked up from germline, CDR1 is MNHEY and CDR2 is SMNVEV (reference sequence). The CDR3 covers 13 residues. Trimming removed 2 bases at V and 5 bases at J, with 7 bases between. The CDR3 protein is CASSLRGYQPQHF. DNA of the CDR3: TGTGCCAGCAGTTTACGTGGATATCAGCCCCAGCATTTT.

This clonotype was picked up many times. V and J are TRBV12-5 and TRBJ2-3; D is uncertain. Between the trimmed V and J ends, which lost 6 bases and 4 bases, there was a span of 11 bases. The CDR3 has 13 amino acids. CDR1 is LGHNT and CDR2 is FRNRAP in the germline V gene. In DNA form, the CDR3 reads TGTGCTAGTGGGTCCCCCCGGTCAGATACGCAGTATTTT. Residues: CASGSPRSDTQYF.

This clonotype was seen repeatedly, ten times or more. This chain links TRBV12-3 or TRBV12-4 with TRBJ2-3; TRBD2 matches at 13 bases. J lost 3 bases, V lost 3 bases, and 12 bases had no gene match. The length of the CDR3 is 19 residues. In DNA, the CDR3 is TGTGCCAGCAGTTTCGGACTAGCGGGAGACCTAACTGGTACAGATACGCAGTATTTT. Its protein is CASSFGLAGDLTGTDTQYF.